This T cell receptor (beta chain) was found in a study of human T cells and chemical hapten exposure. At the level of the study: TCR yields per sample varied, mainly owing to small pooled library volume differences.

Methods used by the authors: More than 95,000 TCRs per sample was the median, with a range of roughly 23,224 to 750,000. Each CDR3 protein is one row after TCRdb ran MiXCR on the RACE reads. The V and J calls, along with clone size, are taken from TCRdb and not from the paper's own processing. In the table there are about 97,000 distinct CDR3 sequences, 25% to 35% of which are singletons. This clonotype was detected only a few times. Antigen unknown. Findings and limits, study-wide: Patch test score was positively correlated with the counts of PT1 expanded TCRs.

V dropped 4 bases and J dropped 0 bases, with 7 bases sitting between them. CDR3 length equals 13 residues. The sample's time point: patch test 3, about 24 weeks after DPC sensitization. Treatment here: therapeutic diphenylcyclopropenone sensitization with weekly scalp DPC. Here the sequenced sample was whole blood, taken in connection with sensitization to the hapten diphenylcyclopropenone (DPC). This sequence was found in a man in his forties with alopecia areata. Some clones in this sample may be carry-over from other donors' samples. The genes are TRBV12-3 or TRBV12-4 and TRBJ2-7; D is unclear. The CDR3 protein is CASSSRNSYEQYF. As DNA, the CDR3 is TGTGCCAGCAGTTCGCGTAACTCCTACGAGCAGTACTTC.